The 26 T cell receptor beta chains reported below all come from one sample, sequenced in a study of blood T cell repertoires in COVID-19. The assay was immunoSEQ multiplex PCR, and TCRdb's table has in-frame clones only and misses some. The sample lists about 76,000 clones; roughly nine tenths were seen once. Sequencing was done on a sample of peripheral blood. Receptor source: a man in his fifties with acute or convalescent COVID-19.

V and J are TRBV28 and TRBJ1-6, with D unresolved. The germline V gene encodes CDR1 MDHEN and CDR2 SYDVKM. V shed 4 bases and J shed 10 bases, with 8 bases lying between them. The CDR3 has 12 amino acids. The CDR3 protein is CASSSSPSPLHF. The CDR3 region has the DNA TGTGCCAGCAGTTCCTCTCCCTCACCCCTCCACTTT.

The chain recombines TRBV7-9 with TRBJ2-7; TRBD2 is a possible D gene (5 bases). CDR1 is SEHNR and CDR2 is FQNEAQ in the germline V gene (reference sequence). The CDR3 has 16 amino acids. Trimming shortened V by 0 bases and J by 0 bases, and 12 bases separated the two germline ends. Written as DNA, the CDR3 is TGTGCCAGCAGCTTAGCGAGCGGATTAAGCTCCTACGAGCAGTACTTC. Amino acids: CASSLASGLSSYEQYF.

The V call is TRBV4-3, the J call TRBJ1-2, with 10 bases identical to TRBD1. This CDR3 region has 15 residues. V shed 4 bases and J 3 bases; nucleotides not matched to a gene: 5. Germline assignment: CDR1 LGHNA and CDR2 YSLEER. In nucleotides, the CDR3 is TGCGCCAGCAGCCCCAGGACAGGGGGGGACTATGGCTACACCTTC. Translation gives CASSPRTGGDYGYTF.

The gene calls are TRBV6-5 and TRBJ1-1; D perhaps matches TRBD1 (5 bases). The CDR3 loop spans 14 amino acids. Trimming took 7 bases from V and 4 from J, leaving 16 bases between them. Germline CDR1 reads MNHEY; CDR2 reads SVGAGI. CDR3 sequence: CASKKTGVSTEAFF. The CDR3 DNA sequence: TGTGCCAGCAAAAAAACAGGTGTCAGCACTGAAGCTTTCTTT.

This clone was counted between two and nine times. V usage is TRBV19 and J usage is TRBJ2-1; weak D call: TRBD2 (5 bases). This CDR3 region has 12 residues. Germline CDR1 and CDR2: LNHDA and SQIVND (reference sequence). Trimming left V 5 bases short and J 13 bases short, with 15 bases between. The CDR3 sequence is CASSLSTRIQFF. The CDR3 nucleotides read TGTGCCAGTAGTCTCTCCACTAGGATTCAGTTCTTC.

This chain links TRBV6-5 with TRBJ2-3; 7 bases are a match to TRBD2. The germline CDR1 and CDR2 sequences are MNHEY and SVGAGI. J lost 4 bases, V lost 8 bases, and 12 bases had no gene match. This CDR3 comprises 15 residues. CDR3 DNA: TGTGCCAGCCAACTAGTCGGGGGGAGGGCAGATACGCAGTATTTT. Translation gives CASQLVGGRADTQYF.

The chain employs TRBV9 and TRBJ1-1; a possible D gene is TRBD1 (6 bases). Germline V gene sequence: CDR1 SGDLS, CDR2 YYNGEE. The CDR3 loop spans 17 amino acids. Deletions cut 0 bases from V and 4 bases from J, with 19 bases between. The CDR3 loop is CASSVGGGAWLVTEAFF. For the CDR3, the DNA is TGTGCCAGCAGCGTAGGTGGGGGCGCATGGCTGGTCACTGAAGCTTTCTTT.

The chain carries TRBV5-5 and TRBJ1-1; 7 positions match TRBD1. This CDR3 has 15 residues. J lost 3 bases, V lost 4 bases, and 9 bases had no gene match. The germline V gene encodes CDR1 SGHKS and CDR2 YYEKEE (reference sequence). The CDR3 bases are TGTGCCAGCAGCGTAGGGGGCCTGGGGGACACTGAAGCTTTCTTT. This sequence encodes CASSVGGLGDTEAFF.

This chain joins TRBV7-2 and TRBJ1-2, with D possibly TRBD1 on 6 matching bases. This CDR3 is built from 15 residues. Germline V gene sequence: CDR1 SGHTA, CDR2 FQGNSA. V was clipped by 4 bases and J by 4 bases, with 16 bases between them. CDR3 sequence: CASSSLGGPGYGYTF. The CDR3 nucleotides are TGTGCCAGCAGCTCACTCGGGGGGCCCGGCTATGGCTACACCTTC.

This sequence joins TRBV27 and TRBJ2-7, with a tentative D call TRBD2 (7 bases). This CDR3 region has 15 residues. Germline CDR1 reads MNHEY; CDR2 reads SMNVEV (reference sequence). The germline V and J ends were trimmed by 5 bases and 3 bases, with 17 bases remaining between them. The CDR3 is CASSRGAGAVYEQYF. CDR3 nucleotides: TGTGCCAGCAGTCGGGGTGCGGGGGCCGTCTACGAGCAGTACTTC.

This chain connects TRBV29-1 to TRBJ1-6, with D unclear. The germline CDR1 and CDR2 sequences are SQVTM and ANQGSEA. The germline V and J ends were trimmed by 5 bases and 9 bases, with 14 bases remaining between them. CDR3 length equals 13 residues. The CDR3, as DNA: TGCAGCGTTCAGGACTCGAGGAGTTCACCCCTCCACTTT. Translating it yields CSVQDSRSSPLHF. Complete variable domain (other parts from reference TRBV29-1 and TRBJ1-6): SAVISQKPSRDICQRGTSLTIQCQVDSQVTMMFWYRQQPGQSLTLIATANQGSEATYESGFVIDKFPISRPNLTFSTLTVSNMSPEDSSIYLCSVQDSRSSPLHFGNGTRLTVT.

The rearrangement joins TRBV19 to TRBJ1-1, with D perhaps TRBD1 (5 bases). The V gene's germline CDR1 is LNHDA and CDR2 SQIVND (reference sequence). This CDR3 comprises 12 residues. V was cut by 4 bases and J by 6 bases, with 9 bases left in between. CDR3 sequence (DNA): TGTGCCAGTAGTAGACAGCGATCTGAAGCTTTCTTT. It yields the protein CASSRQRSEAFF.

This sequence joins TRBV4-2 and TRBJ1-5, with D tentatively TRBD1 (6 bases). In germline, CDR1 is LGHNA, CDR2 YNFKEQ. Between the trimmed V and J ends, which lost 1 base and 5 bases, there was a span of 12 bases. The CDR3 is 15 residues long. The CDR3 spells CASSQVTGMDQPQHF. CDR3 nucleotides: TGTGCCAGCAGCCAAGTTACAGGGATGGATCAGCCCCAGCATTTT.

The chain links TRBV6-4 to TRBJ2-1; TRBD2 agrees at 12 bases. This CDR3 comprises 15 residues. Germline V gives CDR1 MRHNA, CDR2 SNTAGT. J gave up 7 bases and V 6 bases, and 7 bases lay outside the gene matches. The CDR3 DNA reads TGTGCCAGCAGCCTCCTAGCGGGAGGGGCGAATGAGCAGTTCTTC. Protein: CASSLLAGGANEQFF.

The CDR3 is CASSLRLAEVNEQFF. CDR3 sequence (DNA): TGTGCCAGCAGCTTAAGACTAGCGGAGGTCAATGAGCAGTTCTTC. The chain is built from TRBV7-2 and TRBJ2-1, with 9 bases fitting TRBD2. The CDR3 covers 15 residues. Germline lookup yields CDR1 SGHTA and CDR2 FQGNSA. Trimming took 2 bases from V and 6 from J; bases not matched to a gene: 5.

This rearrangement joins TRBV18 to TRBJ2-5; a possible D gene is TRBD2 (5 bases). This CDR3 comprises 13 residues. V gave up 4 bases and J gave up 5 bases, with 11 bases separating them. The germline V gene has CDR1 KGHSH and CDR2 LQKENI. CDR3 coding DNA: TGTGCCAGCTCACGCGACGGCGGGGAGACCCAGTACTTC. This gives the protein CASSRDGGETQYF.

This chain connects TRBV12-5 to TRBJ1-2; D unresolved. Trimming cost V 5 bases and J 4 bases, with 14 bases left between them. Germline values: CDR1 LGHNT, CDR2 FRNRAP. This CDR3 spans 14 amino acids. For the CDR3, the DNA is TGTGCTAGTGGTAACAGCGGAGGTAGCTATGGCTACACCTTC. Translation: CASGNSGGSYGYTF.

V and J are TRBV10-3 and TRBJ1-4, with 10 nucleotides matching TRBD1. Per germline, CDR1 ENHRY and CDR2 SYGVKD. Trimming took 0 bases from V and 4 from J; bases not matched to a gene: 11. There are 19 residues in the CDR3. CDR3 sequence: CAISESPFGTGADNEKLFF. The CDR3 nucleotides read TGTGCCATCAGTGAGTCCCCCTTTGGGACAGGGGCTGATAATGAAAAACTGTTTTTT.

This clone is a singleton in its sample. The CDR3 is CASSPGASGQETQYF. CDR3 sequence (DNA): TGTGCCAGCTCACCTGGGGCTAGCGGTCAAGAGACCCAGTACTTC. This chain links TRBV18 with TRBJ2-5, with TRBD2 identical over 7 bases. The CDR3 loop spans 15 amino acids. Germline V gene sequence: CDR1 KGHSH, CDR2 LQKENI. The trim removed 3 bases at V and 2 bases at J, leaving 6 bases unmatched.

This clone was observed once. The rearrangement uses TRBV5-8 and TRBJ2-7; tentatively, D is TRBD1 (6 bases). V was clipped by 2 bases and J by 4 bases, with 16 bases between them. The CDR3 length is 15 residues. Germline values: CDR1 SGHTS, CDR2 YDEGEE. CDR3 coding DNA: TGTGCCAGCAGCTTCCAACAGGGCCCAGGGTACGAGCAGTACGTC. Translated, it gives CASSFQQGPGYEQYV.

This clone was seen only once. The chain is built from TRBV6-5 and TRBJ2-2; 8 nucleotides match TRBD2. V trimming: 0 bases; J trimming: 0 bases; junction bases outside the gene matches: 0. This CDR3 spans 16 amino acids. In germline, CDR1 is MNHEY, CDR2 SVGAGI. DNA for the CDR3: TGTGCCAGCAGTTACTCGGGACTAGCGAACACCGGGGAGCTGTTTTTT. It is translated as CASSYSGLANTGELFF.

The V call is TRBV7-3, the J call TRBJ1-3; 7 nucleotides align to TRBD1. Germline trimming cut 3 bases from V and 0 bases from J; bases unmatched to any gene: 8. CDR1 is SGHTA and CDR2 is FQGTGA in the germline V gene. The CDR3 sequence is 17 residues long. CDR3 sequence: CASSFAGQKDSGNTIYF. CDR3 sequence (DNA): TGTGCCAGCAGCTTTGCGGGACAGAAAGACTCTGGAAACACCATATATTTT.

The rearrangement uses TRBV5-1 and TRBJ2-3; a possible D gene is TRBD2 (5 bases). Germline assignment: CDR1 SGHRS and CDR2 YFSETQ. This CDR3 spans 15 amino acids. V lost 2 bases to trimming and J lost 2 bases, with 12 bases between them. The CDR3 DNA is TGCGCCAGCAGCTTCGGAGGAACAAACACAGATACGCAGTATTTT. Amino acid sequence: CASSFGGTNTDTQYF. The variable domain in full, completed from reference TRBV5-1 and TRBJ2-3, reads KAGVTQTPRYLIKTRGQQVTLSCSPISGHRSVSWYQQTPGQGLQFLFEYFSETQRNKGNFPGRFSGRQFSNSRSEMNVSTLELGDSALYLCASSFGGTNTDTQYFGPGTRLTVL.

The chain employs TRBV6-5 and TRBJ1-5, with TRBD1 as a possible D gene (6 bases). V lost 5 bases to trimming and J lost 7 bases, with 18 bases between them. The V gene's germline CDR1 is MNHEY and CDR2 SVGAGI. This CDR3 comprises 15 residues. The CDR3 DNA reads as TGTGCCAGCAGTCACAGGGATGAGGGCATCCAGCCCCAGCATTTT. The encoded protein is CASSHRDEGIQPQHF.

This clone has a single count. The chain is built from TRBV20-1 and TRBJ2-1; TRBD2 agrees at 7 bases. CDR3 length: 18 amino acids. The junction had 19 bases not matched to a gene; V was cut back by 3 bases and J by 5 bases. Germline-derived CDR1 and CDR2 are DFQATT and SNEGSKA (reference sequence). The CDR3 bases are TGCAGTGCTAGTAGGGAGTGGGACTACTCAGTGGATAACAATGAGCAGTTCTTC. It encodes CSASREWDYSVDNNEQFF.

This CDR3 reads CASSSTGFEYGYTF. For the CDR3, the DNA is TGTGCCAGCAGTTCCACAGGGTTTGAATATGGCTACACCTTC. V gene TRBV6-6 combines with J gene TRBJ1-2; tentatively, D is TRBD1 (6 bases). V was shortened by 4 bases and J by 5 bases, with 14 bases between the two germline ends. The CDR3 has 14 residues. In germline, CDR1 is MNHNY, CDR2 SVGAGI (reference sequence).